The subject of this entry is one T cell receptor beta chain. In germline, CDR1 is SGHRS, CDR2 YFSETQ. The CDR3 covers 14 residues. V lost 0 bases to trimming and J lost 1 base, with 8 bases between them. This specimen belongs to a study of cytomegalovirus exposure and HLA in healthy donors. PCR was performed using 60 Vbeta and 13 Jbeta primers. Sequenced by immunoSEQ multiplex PCR; TCRdb stores in-frame clones only, minus some. The sample carries some 160,000 clones, 65% to 80% recorded once. This TCR derives from a woman in her twenties or thirties in good health and CMV-seronegative. The material sequenced was PBMCs. The chain links TRBV5-1 to TRBJ2-7; D might be TRBD2 (5 bases). CDR3 bases: TGCGCCAGCAGCTTGGCGGACTCTTCCTACGAGCAGTACTTC. The encoded protein is CASSLADSSYEQYF.